This TCR beta chain was profiled in a study of blood T cells in healthy people across ages. Germline values: CDR1 SGHRS, CDR2 YFSETQ. CDR3 size: 15 residues. V dropped 0 bases and J dropped 1 base, with 10 bases sitting between them. Sample-barcoded 5' priming and a J-beta primer mix drove a second PCR of roughly 7 to 11 cycles. Using its own MiXCR run on the 5' RACE reads, TCRdb lists one record per CDR3 protein. Of more than 500,000 distinct CDR3 sequences detected, about 26% appear once; the ten largest clones hold about 3.9%. Separately, the same data were catalogued under a study of T cells of mothers and their children.

The rearrangement uses TRBV5-1 and TRBJ2-5; D ambiguous. The sample comprised blood. This receptor was obtained from a boy aged 2-15 years in good health. CDR3 bases: TGCGCCAGCAGCTTGGCATCGGCCGGCCAAGAGACCCAGTACTTC. Translating gives CASSLASAGQETQYF.